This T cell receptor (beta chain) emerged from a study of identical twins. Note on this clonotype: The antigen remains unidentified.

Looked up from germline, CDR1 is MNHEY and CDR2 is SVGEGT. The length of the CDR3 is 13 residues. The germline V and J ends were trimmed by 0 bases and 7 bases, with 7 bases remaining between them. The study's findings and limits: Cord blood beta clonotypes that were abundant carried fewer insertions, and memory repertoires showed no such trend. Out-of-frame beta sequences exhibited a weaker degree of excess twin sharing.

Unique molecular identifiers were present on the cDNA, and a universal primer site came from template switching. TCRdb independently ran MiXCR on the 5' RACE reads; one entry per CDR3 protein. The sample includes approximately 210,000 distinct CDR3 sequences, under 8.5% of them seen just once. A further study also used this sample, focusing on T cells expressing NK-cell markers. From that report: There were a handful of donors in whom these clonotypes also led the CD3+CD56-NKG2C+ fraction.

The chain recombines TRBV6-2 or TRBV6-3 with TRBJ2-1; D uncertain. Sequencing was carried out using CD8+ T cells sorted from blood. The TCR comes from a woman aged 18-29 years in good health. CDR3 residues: CASSYSVKNEQFF. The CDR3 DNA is TGTGCCAGCAGTTACTCGGTCAAGAATGAGCAGTTCTTC.